These 8 T cell receptor beta chains share one sample of origin, sequenced in a study of shared clonotypes between healthy human individuals. The protocol was immunoSEQ multiplex PCR, while the TCRdb copy is restricted to in-frame clones and leaves out a portion. The sample shows over a million clones, roughly 97% of them seen only once. Sequencing was done on a sample of naive CD4+ T cells sorted from blood. Indicated subset: CD45RA+ positively selected. These TCRs come from a man aged 30 to 39 in good health.

The V gene is TRBV18, the J gene TRBJ1-2, with 8 nucleotides matching TRBD1. Germline V CDR1 and CDR2: KGHSH, LQKENI. V gave up 2 bases and J gave up 4 bases; unmatched junction bases: 12. The CDR3 is 17 amino acids. This CDR3 is CASSPRTGLSSSYGYTF. CDR3 in DNA: TGTGCCAGCTCACCAAGGACAGGGCTCTCTTCTAGCTATGGCTACACCTTC.

In its sample, this clone was seen once. The chain links TRBV30 to TRBJ2-2; 7 bases are shared with TRBD1. Unmatched junction bases numbered 8, after V lost 2 bases and J lost 5 bases. The germline CDR1 and CDR2 sequences are GTSNPN and SVGIG (reference sequence). The CDR3 spans 15 residues. This CDR3 is CAWSTGVLRTGELFF. In DNA, the CDR3 is TGTGCCTGGAGTACAGGGGTTCTGCGGACCGGGGAGCTGTTTTTT.

The CDR3 nucleotides are TGTGCCAGCAGCCAATATGGGGGTGGGACTAGCAATCAGCCCCAGCATTTT. It specifies CASSQYGGGTSNQPQHF. The chain uses TRBV5-4 and TRBJ1-5; TRBD1 is a possible D gene (5 bases). The CDR3 is 17 amino acids. The germline V gene has CDR1 SGHNT and CDR2 YYREEE (reference sequence). V dropped 4 bases and J dropped 0 bases, with 17 bases sitting between them.

J is TRBJ2-5 and V is TRBV2; D might be TRBD1 or TRBD2, each matching 5 bases. From germline, CDR1 is SNHLY and CDR2 FYNNEI. There are 14 residues in the CDR3. Trimming removed 4 bases at V and 5 bases at J, with 14 bases between. CDR3: CASSGDPPGETQYF. The CDR3 DNA is TGTGCCAGCAGTGGGGACCCACCGGGGGAGACCCAGTACTTC.

This clone has just one count. This chain links TRBV28 with TRBJ1-5; D is ambiguous. The CDR3 consists of 12 residues. Germline CDR1 MDHEN, CDR2 SYDVKM. V was cut by 4 bases and J by 9 bases, with 10 bases left in between. In DNA, the CDR3 is TGTGCCAGCAGTTGGGGTTTTACGCCCCAGCATTTT. Protein sequence: CASSWGFTPQHF.

J is TRBJ1-1 and V is TRBV5-1, with a possible D match to TRBD1 (6 bases). Trimming pared 0 bases from V and 1 base from J, leaving 10 bases between. Germline-derived CDR1 and CDR2 are SGHRS and YFSETQ. The CDR3 runs 15 residues. As DNA, the CDR3 is TGCGCCAGCAGCTTGGCCGGGGGGCCGAACACTGAAGCTTTCTTT. Protein: CASSLAGGPNTEAFF.

The chain links TRBV28 to TRBJ2-7; D is tentatively TRBD1 or TRBD2 (5 bases each). Germline CDR1 MDHEN, CDR2 SYDVKM. There are 15 residues in the CDR3. Trimming took 5 bases from V and 2 from J, leaving 16 bases between them. The CDR3 loop is CASSRPFRGPYEQYF. In DNA, the CDR3 is TGTGCCAGCAGTAGACCGTTCCGGGGCCCCTACGAGCAGTACTTC.

This rearrangement joins TRBV28 to TRBJ2-2, with D perhaps assigned TRBD1 or TRBD2 (6 bases each). Trimming removed 8 bases at V and 0 bases at J, with 19 bases between. The CDR3 contains 17 residues. Germline lookup yields CDR1 MDHEN and CDR2 SYDVKM. CDR3 in amino acids: CASRGQIGLSNTGELFF. CDR3 in DNA: TGTGCCAGCCGGGGGCAGATTGGCCTATCGAACACCGGGGAGCTGTTTTTT.